The 10 T cell receptor beta chains in this list originate from one sample, sequenced in a study of metastatic and nonmetastatic thyroid tumors. Thyroid surgery took place with no prior treatment in any patient. MiXCR reprocessed the PCR reads for TCRdb. The sample shows about 20,000 clones, about 21% of them seen only once. The sequenced sample consisted of blood. These receptors were taken from a male donor with papillary thyroid cancer or a benign thyroid nodule (not recorded which). Some clones in this sample may be carry-over from other donors' samples.

The chain couples TRBV20-1 to TRBJ1-5; 7 bases are shared with TRBD1. The germline CDR1 and CDR2 sequences are DFQATT and SNEGSKA (reference sequence). The CDR3 contains 13 residues. V lost 3 bases, J lost 6 bases, and 5 bases stayed unmatched. The DNA of the CDR3 is TGCAGTGCTAGGAGACAGGGCAGTCAGCCCCAGCATTTT. This gives the protein CSARRQGSQPQHF.

As concerns this clone: Being one base from a much bigger clone, this may be a read error. The chain's CDR3 is CSASDGDTQYF. The CDR3 DNA sequence: TGCAGTGCTAGTGACGGCGATACCCAGTACTTC. V is TRBV20-1 and J is TRBJ2-5; D gene uncertain. CDR3 length: 11 residues. Between the trimmed V and J ends, which lost 3 bases and 8 bases, there was a span of 10 bases. Germline CDR1 DFQATT, CDR2 SNEGSKA (reference sequence).

The chain links TRBV5-5 to TRBJ2-7; 9 bases fit TRBD1. The CDR3 extends over 16 amino acids. V dropped 7 bases and J dropped 3; count of bases not matched to a gene: 14. Germline values: CDR1 SGHKS, CDR2 YYEKEE (reference sequence). Written as DNA, the CDR3 is TGTGCCAGCTCCCTGGGAGGGACAGGGTTGTTCTACGAGCAGTACTTC. Residues: CASSLGGTGLFYEQYF. Full variable domain (remainder filled in from reference TRBV5-5 and TRBJ2-7): DAGVTQSPTHLIKTRGQQVTLRCSPISGHKSVSWYQQVLGQGPQFIFQYYEKEERGRGNFPDRFSARQFPNYSSELNVNALLLGDSALYLCASSLGGTGLFYEQYFGPGTRLTVT.

This clone was counted between two and nine times. This chain links TRBV12-3 or TRBV12-4 with TRBJ2-3; no reliable D call. The V gene lost 0 bases and the J gene lost 9 bases, with 10 bases spanning the gap. This CDR3 is built from 13 residues. CDR3: CASSLAFLSTQYF. In nucleotides, the CDR3 is TGTGCCAGCAGTTTAGCGTTCCTTTCCACGCAGTATTTT.

The chain joins TRBV4-1 to TRBJ2-1; unclear D gene. Trimming shortened V by 1 base and J by 10 bases, and 8 bases separated the two germline ends. This CDR3 comprises 12 residues. CDR1 is MGHRA and CDR2 is YSYEKL in the germline V gene. CDR3 in amino acids: CASSQVAEEQFF. The CDR3 DNA sequence: TGCGCCAGCAGCCAAGTAGCCGAAGAGCAGTTCTTC.

This clone was seen repeatedly, ten times or more. V gene TRBV6-4 combines with J gene TRBJ2-1; the match to TRBD2 covers 8 bases. The CDR3 has 14 amino acids. Germline assignment: CDR1 MRHNA and CDR2 SNTAGT. J gave up 0 bases and V 5 bases, and 0 bases lay outside the gene matches. The CDR3 loop reads CASSSGSSYNEQFF. The DNA of the CDR3 is TGTGCCAGCAGTAGCGGGAGCTCCTACAATGAGCAGTTCTTC.

There are many counts of this clone. V gene TRBV5-6 combines with J gene TRBJ2-2; D is uncertain. CDR3 length: 16 residues. Trimming pared 2 bases from V and 0 bases from J, leaving 11 bases between. Germline loops: CDR1 SGHDT, CDR2 YYEEEE. CDR3 DNA sequence: TGTGCCAGCAGCTTACCCTTCAGCGCGAACACCGGGGAGCTGTTTTTT. Residues: CASSLPFSANTGELFF.

This clone was detected a few times. The V gene is TRBV10-1, the J gene TRBJ2-3; 7 bases fit TRBD1. This CDR3 is 14 amino acids long. Germline V gene data show CDR1 as WNHNN and CDR2 as SYGVQD (reference sequence). The trim removed 2 bases at V and 6 bases at J, leaving 5 bases unmatched. The CDR3 sequence is CASSEPDREDTQYF. The CDR3, as DNA: TGCGCCAGCAGTGAGCCCGACAGGGAGGATACGCAGTATTTT.

The sample holds a few counts of this clone. The chain joins TRBV4-2 to TRBJ2-2; 12 nucleotides agree with TRBD2. Per the germline V gene, CDR1 is LGHNA and CDR2 is YNFKEQ. This CDR3 region has 19 residues. The V segment lost 4 bases and the J segment 3 bases; nucleotides outside the gene matches: 12. This CDR3 reads CASSRGEASGRADTGELFF. Written as DNA, the CDR3 is TGTGCCAGCAGCCGCGGGGAGGCTAGCGGGAGGGCAGACACCGGGGAGCTGTTTTTT.

Regarding this clone: This may come from a read error, since a much larger clone is one base off. The V call is TRBV9, the J call TRBJ2-5, with 7 nucleotides matching TRBD2. The trim removed 4 bases at V and 5 bases at J, leaving 14 bases unmatched. The CDR3 runs 16 residues. The germline CDR1 and CDR2 sequences are SGDLS and YYNGEE. The CDR3 nucleotides read TGTGCCAGCAGCTTAACACAACTAGCGAGCTGGGAGACCCAGTACTTC. Translation gives CASSLTQLASWETQYF.